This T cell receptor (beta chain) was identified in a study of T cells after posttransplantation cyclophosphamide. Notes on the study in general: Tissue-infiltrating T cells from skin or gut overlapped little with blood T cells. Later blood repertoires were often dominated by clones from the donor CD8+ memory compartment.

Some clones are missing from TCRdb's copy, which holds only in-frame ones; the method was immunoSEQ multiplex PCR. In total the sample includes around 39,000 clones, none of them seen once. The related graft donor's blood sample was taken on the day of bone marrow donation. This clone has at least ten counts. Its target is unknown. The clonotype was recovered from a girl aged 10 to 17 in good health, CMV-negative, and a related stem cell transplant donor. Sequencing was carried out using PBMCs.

The CDR3 sequence is CASSIDLDRVNTEAFF. The CDR3 region has the DNA TGTGCCAGTAGTATAGATCTCGACAGGGTGAACACTGAAGCTTTCTTT. The J gene is TRBJ1-1, the V gene TRBV19; 7 nucleotides align to TRBD1. The V and J ends lost 0 bases and 0 bases, in that order; junction bases with no gene match: 4. This CDR3 contains 16 residues. Germline values: CDR1 LNHDA, CDR2 SQIVND (reference sequence).